Here is one T cell receptor beta chain with its context. As originally analysed: The assay estimated nucleated cells by amplifying reference gene primers. This table comes from immunoSEQ multiplex PCR, and its TCRdb copy is limited to in-frame clones, with some not included. For V, J and clone size, that table is used; D and trimming come from the DNA. This repertoire shows approximately 140,000 clones, roughly 87% found once; its top ten account for less than 5%. The entry originates in a study of blood T cell repertoires in COVID-19. Study as a whole: Acute-phase and convalescent COVID-19 samples originated in the United States, Italy and Spain. T cells, B-cell-depleted T cells, or PBMCs provided the cDNA or gDNA that served as material.

Germline V gene data show CDR1 as SQVTM and CDR2 as ANQGSEA. CDR3 length: 13 residues. Trimming took off 4 bases at V and 1 base at J, with 7 bases between the two ends. The sample comprised PBMCs or T cells enriched from blood (not recorded which). The clonotype comes from a woman between 40 and 55 years old who had been exposed to COVID-19. This chain connects TRBV29-1 to TRBJ2-2; tentatively, D is TRBD1 (6 bases). The CDR3 reads CSVATGNTGELFF. The CDR3 nucleotides are TGCAGCGTTGCGACAGGGAACACCGGGGAGCTGTTTTTT.